One sample yielded the 19 T cell receptor beta chains listed below, sequenced in a study of T cell changes during pregnancy in multiple sclerosis. Profiling relied on immunoSEQ multiplex PCR, and the TCRdb table lists in-frame clones only, not all of them. The repertoire includes approximately 88,000 clones, around 92% of them detected once, and 2% to 2.5% sits in the top ten. The input for sequencing was peripheral blood, taken in the third trimester of pregnancy. Receptors were obtained from a female donor with multiple sclerosis, enrolled in a pregnancy study.

As to this clone: Compared with germline, one end of the junction differs, possibly owing to a read error. This sequence joins TRBV19 and TRBJ1-5; D call uncertain. Looked up from germline, CDR1 is LNHDA and CDR2 is SQIVND (reference sequence). The CDR3 runs to 16 residues. CDR3 residues: CASSHMPRTSNQPRHF. CDR3 DNA sequence: TGTGCCAGTAGTCACATGCCACGAACTAGCAATCAGCCCCGGCATTTT.

The chain couples TRBV6-6 to TRBJ2-1; D remains unclear. V shed 4 bases and J shed 14 bases, with 3 bases lying between them. This CDR3 is built from 8 residues. Looked up from germline, CDR1 is MNHNY and CDR2 is SVGAGI (reference sequence). The chain's CDR3 is CASSSKFF. CDR3 DNA sequence: TGTGCCAGCAGTTCAAAGTTCTTC.

This chain connects TRBV28 to TRBJ2-3, with D hard to call. Trimming stripped 7 bases from V and 0 bases from J, with 5 bases between. The CDR3 runs to 12 residues. Germline V gives CDR1 MDHEN, CDR2 SYDVKM. The CDR3 coding sequence is TGTGCCAGCATGGCTAGCACAGATACGCAGTATTTT. It encodes CASMASTDTQYF. Looking up the rest from reference TRBV28 and TRBJ2-3 gives the full variable domain: DVKVTQSSRYLVKRTGEKVFLECVQDMDHENMFWYRQDPGLGLRLIYFSYDVKMKEKGDIPEGYSVSREKKERFSLILESASTNQTSMYLCASMASTDTQYFGPGTRLTVL.

This clone was counted once. The rearrangement links TRBV2 to TRBJ2-5; D gene ambiguous. Germline values: CDR1 SNHLY, CDR2 FYNNEI. The germline V and J ends were trimmed by 5 bases and 2 bases, with 3 bases remaining between them. This CDR3 region has 11 residues. CDR3 in DNA: TGTGCCAGCAGTTCTCAAGAGACCCAGTACTTC. This sequence encodes CASSSQETQYF.

This chain joins TRBV6-1 and TRBJ2-3, with 7 nucleotides matching TRBD2. CDR3 length equals 16 residues. The germline CDR1 and CDR2 sequences are MNHNS and SASEGT. The V segment lost 4 bases and the J segment 2 bases; nucleotides outside the gene matches: 9. CDR3 residues: CASSGTRRAPTDTQYF. DNA for the CDR3: TGTGCCAGCAGTGGGACTAGAAGGGCCCCCACAGATACGCAGTATTTT.

The chain recombines TRBV6-6 with TRBJ2-5; D perhaps matches TRBD2 (6 bases). Deletions cut 0 bases from V and 2 bases from J, with 10 bases between. The CDR3 sequence is 15 residues long. Germline V gives CDR1 MNHNY, CDR2 SVGAGI (reference sequence). The CDR3 region is CASSYSTSFQETQYF. The CDR3 coding sequence is TGTGCCAGCAGTTACTCGACTAGTTTTCAAGAGACCCAGTACTTC.

CDR3 in amino acids: CASSIRQGGGNQPQHF. The CDR3 DNA reads as TGTGCCAGCAGTATCAGACAGGGGGGAGGCAATCAGCCCCAGCATTTT. The chain is built from TRBV28 and TRBJ1-5, with 9 bases fitting TRBD1. The germline gives CDR1 MDHEN, CDR2 SYDVKM. The CDR3 length is 16 residues. After removal of 5 bases from V and 2 bases from J, the junction contained 7 bases not matched to a gene.

This clone was counted once. The chain combines TRBV7-9 with TRBJ2-3, with D possibly being TRBD2 (5 bases). Germline lookup yields CDR1 SEHNR and CDR2 FQNEAQ (reference sequence). Trimming removed 1 base from V and 0 bases from J, with 8 bases in between. This CDR3 is built from 15 residues. CDR3 DNA: TGTGCCAGCAGCTTAGGGGAGCCAAGCACAGATACGCAGTATTTT. It specifies CASSLGEPSTDTQYF.

The chain is built from TRBV5-4 and TRBJ2-5, with TRBD1 identical over 8 bases. CDR1 is SGHNT, CDR2 YYREEE, per germline (reference sequence). The CDR3 length is 16 residues. Trimming removed 0 bases from V and 2 bases from J; junction bases left unmatched: 6. This CDR3 is CASSLAIHRGQETQYF. As DNA, the CDR3 is TGTGCCAGCAGCTTGGCGATCCACAGGGGGCAAGAGACCCAGTACTTC.

V and J are TRBV19 and TRBJ2-2, with a weak D call TRBD1 (6 bases). There are 14 residues in the CDR3. The germline V and J ends were trimmed by 4 bases and 5 bases, with 11 bases remaining between them. Germline CDR1 LNHDA, CDR2 SQIVND (reference sequence). The CDR3 DNA reads as TGTGCCAGTAGTAGACAGGAGTTTACCGGGGAGCTGTTTTTT. It is translated as CASSRQEFTGELFF. The entire variable domain, with the rest obtained from reference TRBV19 and TRBJ2-2, is as follows: DGGITQSPKYLFRKEGQNVTLSCEQNLNHDAMYWYRQDPGQGLRLIYYSQIVNDFQKGDIAEGYSVSREKKESFPLTVTSAQKNPTAFYLCASSRQEFTGELFFGEGSRLTVL.

V and J are TRBV19 and TRBJ2-7; maybe TRBD2 (7 bases). Deletions cut 3 bases from V and 7 bases from J, with 16 bases between. The germline CDR1 and CDR2 sequences are LNHDA and SQIVND (reference sequence). This CDR3 spans 14 amino acids. The CDR3: CASSMGGAILEQYF. DNA of the CDR3: TGTGCCAGTAGTATGGGGGGGGCAATTTTGGAGCAGTACTTC.

The V and J genes are TRBV9 and TRBJ2-3, with 7 bases lining up with TRBD1. The CDR3 consists of 15 residues. CDR1 and CDR2 from the germline V gene are SGDLS and YYNGEE. The junction had 5 bases not matched to a gene; V was cut back by 4 bases and J by 0 bases. CDR3: CASSHRQGSTDTQYF. DNA of the CDR3: TGTGCCAGCAGCCACCGACAGGGCAGCACAGATACGCAGTATTTT.

The genes are TRBV5-1 and TRBJ2-2; possible D gene TRBD2, 5 bases. Trimming took off 4 bases at V and 0 bases at J, with 10 bases between the two ends. Germline V lookup: CDR1 SGHRS, CDR2 YFSETQ. The CDR3 is made up of 15 amino acids. The CDR3 region has the DNA TGCGCCAGCAGCAATTCGGGGACGAACACCGGGGAGCTGTTTTTT. It is translated as CASSNSGTNTGELFF.

The chain carries TRBV28 and TRBJ1-5, with D uncertain. There are 15 residues in the CDR3. Trimming shortened V by 2 bases and J by 3 bases, and 11 bases separated the two germline ends. The germline CDR1 and CDR2 sequences are MDHEN and SYDVKM. The CDR3 nucleotides are TGTGCCAGCAGTTTAAGTTTCCCTAACAATCAGCCCCAGCATTTT. This encodes CASSLSFPNNQPQHF.

The genes are TRBV9 and TRBJ2-1; 10 bases match TRBD1. The CDR3 covers 16 residues. CDR1 and CDR2 from the germline V gene are SGDLS and YYNGEE. Trimming cost V 0 bases and J 5 bases; bases outside gene matches: 5. The CDR3 DNA sequence: TGTGCCAGCAGCGTAGCTGGACAGGGGGTGGACAATGAGCAGTTCTTC. Its translation is CASSVAGQGVDNEQFF.

The chain has TRBV2 and TRBJ2-5; TRBD2 is a possible D gene (5 bases). The ends were cut back, 4 bases at V and 5 bases at J, with 17 bases in the middle. The CDR3 sequence is 15 residues long. CDR1 SNHLY and CDR2 FYNNEI come from the germline V gene. Here the CDR3 reads CASSADRGGVETQYF. CDR3 nucleotide sequence: TGTGCCAGCAGTGCTGATCGGGGTGGCGTCGAGACCCAGTACTTC.

V gene TRBV19 combines with J gene TRBJ2-1; tentative D call: TRBD2 (5 bases). CDR1 LNHDA and CDR2 SQIVND come from the germline V gene (reference sequence). This CDR3 has 16 residues. V was clipped by 7 bases and J by 0 bases, with 16 bases between them. CDR3 in amino acids: CASTPFGSASYNEQFF. CDR3 nucleotide sequence: TGTGCCAGTACCCCGTTCGGTAGCGCCTCCTACAATGAGCAGTTCTTC.

The chain has TRBV7-2 and TRBJ2-7; D might be TRBD2 (5 bases). V was cut by 2 bases and J by 3 bases, with 14 bases left in between. CDR3 length: 15 amino acids. Germline V gene data show CDR1 as SGHTA and CDR2 as FQGNSA. The CDR3 coding sequence is TGTGCCAGCAGCTTATGGGAGCGGAGACACTACGAGCAGTACTTC. Translation gives CASSLWERRHYEQYF.

This chain's CDR3 is CAIKEAEIYYGYTF. The CDR3 DNA reads as TGTGCCATCAAGGAGGCAGAAATCTACTATGGCTACACCTTC. V gene TRBV10-3 combines with J gene TRBJ1-2; no definite D call. V lost 7 bases to trimming and J lost 3 bases, with 15 bases between them. Germline CDR1 and CDR2: ENHRY and SYGVKD. The CDR3 extends over 14 amino acids.